This TCR beta chain was identified in a study of T-cell memory formation after mild COVID-19. Study summary: TCR clusters mostly belonged to single donors. Study-wide points: Among clones peaking at day 37 in the second wave, SARS-CoV-2 specificity remained unconfirmed. Cross-reactive memory apparently joined, as some responding clones appeared in pre-infection memory.

Turning to this clonotype: Its antigen is not identified.

Germline V gene data show CDR1 as LGHDT and CDR2 as YNNKEL (reference sequence). The CDR3 runs to 16 residues. The J segment lost 5 bases and the V segment lost 2 bases, leaving 8 bases of the junction unmatched. Constant-segment-primed 5'RACE gave TCR alpha and TCR beta cDNA libraries with sample barcodes and UMIs. TCRdb reanalysed the 5' RACE reads using MiXCR and keeps one entry per CDR3 protein. Altogether roughly 450,000 distinct CDR3 sequences are present, over 15% being singletons, with the ten largest covering around 12%. V gene TRBV3-1 combines with J gene TRBJ2-5, with 10 bases identical to TRBD2. The source of this sequence is an adult woman who had mild COVID-19 (a few samples of this study predate the infection). Cell type and time point are not known. The sequenced material came from PBMCs or a T cell subset sorted from them (not recorded which). In DNA, the CDR3 is TGTGCCAGCAGCCAACTTAGCGGGGGGCCGTCCGAGACCCAGTACTTC. It yields the protein CASSQLSGGPSETQYF.